The entry below gives a single T cell receptor beta chain sequence along with its context. What antigen it recognizes has not been identified. No base qualities exist here, and no much larger clone lies one base off it. Preparation of the library involved the immunoSEQ multiplex PCR assay. Genomic DNA from the sorted T-cell subsets was used to amplify rearranged TCR beta chain products, which were then sequenced. Per the original workflow: Repertoire diversity of productive TCR beta rearrangements was quantified using Shannon entropy and Simpson indices. To assess clonal expansion, the frequencies of the 100 most abundant productive TCR beta clonotypes were added up as a share of total reads. The TRB repertoires were evaluated with a self-reactivity index based on amino acid usage at CDR3beta positions 6 and 7. Two-way ANOVA was used for repertoire analyses, while Student t or Mann-Whitney tests were used for flow cytometric analyses. Sourced from immuneACCESS, this table was stored by TCRdb with only in-frame sequences that have V and J called. A share of the clones is absent; for the studies checked, an unresolved V gene accounts for under half, and the remainder has no known explanation. Clone size and the V and J calls come from that table; the DNA yielded D and trimming. The sample records tens of thousands of clones, just over 90% of which are singletons. Around 0.82% of the sample is held by the ten biggest clonotypes.

Before genomic DNA was extracted, regulatory T cells were isolated from blood as CD4+CD25-high CD127-low cells. Fewer than ten healthy control donors were used as the comparison group for repertoire analyses. This sample stems from a study of regulatory and conventional T cells in RAG deficiency (dated 2017 in TCRdb). For the study in its entirety: To compare the diversity and composition of the repertoires of Treg, conventional CD4+ and CD8+ T cells between RAG-deficient patients and healthy controls, the study applied high-throughput TCR beta sequencing. Findings and caveats that apply to the study as a whole: RAG-deficient patients showed markedly lower Shannon entropy and higher Simpson indices than control T-cell subpopulations. For some subjects, some analyses of T-cell subsets were not performed. Shorter CDR3 lengths were found in all patient T-cell subsets, and >90% Treg-Tconv repertoire overlap at nucleotide and amino acid level was observed in Omenn syndrome patients. Sorted CD25-high CD127-low cells from Omenn syndrome patients may represent peripherally activated cells rather than bona fide Treg cells. Compared with controls, Omenn syndrome and CID/AS patients had about 100-fold fewer unique TCR beta sequences in Treg cells, whereas the reduction in the other subsets was around 10-fold.

Trimmed from V: 5 bases; trimmed from J: 5 bases; junction bases lacking a gene match: 10. CDR1 and CDR2 are read off the germline V gene as SNHLY and FYNNEI. CDR3 length: 16 amino acids, cysteine to phenylalanine. This entry keeps only the CDR3 DNA: 48 bases, framed from base 1. These data are also associated with another study on regulatory T cells. The second study's authors report: The multiplex PCR used 52 forward TRBV primers and 13 reverse TRBJ primers, with assay-based and computational corrections for amplification bias. Repertoires from patients had restricted unique TRB V-J pairs and skewed V and J gene usage, with the strongest effect in regulatory T cells. Between CD3G-deficient patients and healthy controls, the study compared T-cell receptor beta repertoires in sorted regulatory T cells, conventional CD4+ T cells and CD8+ T cells. Ficoll density separation was used to isolate peripheral blood mononuclear cells. Within the immunoSEQ assay, multiplex PCR amplified rearranged TRB loci from genomic DNA. TRB amplicons were sequenced on an Illumina HiSeq platform. Raw sequences were error-filtered and aligned to reference gene sequences by custom algorithms, then analyzed with the immunoSEQ online tools. Productive and nonproductive TRB rearrangement frequencies were evaluated among both unique and total sequences. Prism software was used to run t tests, Mann-Whitney tests or two-way ANOVA for comparisons between groups.

The TCR sequence derives from a human donor in good health. This sequence uses TRBV2 and TRBJ1-4, and 8 bases in between align with TRBD1. The sample comprised Tregs sorted from blood. The CDR3 in this case is CASSTLRQGMNEKLFF. The sequenced DNA: TGTGCCAGCAGTACTTTAAGACAGGGGATGAATGAAAAACTGTTTTTT.